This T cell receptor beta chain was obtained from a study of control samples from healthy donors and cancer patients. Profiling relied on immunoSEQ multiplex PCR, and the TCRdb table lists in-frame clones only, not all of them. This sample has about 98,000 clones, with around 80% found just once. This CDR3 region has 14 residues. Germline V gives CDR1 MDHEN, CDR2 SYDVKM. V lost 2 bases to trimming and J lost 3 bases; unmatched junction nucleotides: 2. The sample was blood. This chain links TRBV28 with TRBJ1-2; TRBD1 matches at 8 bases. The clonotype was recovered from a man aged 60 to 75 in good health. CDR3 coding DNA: TGTGCCAGCAGTTTACAGGGGGCTCACTATGGCTACACCTTC. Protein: CASSLQGAHYGYTF.